Described below is a single TCR beta chain sequence and its context. V shed 1 base, J shed 4 bases, and the junction held 0 bases outside the gene matches. From germline, CDR1 is SGHNT and CDR2 YYREEE (reference sequence). The CDR3 runs 14 residues. Authors' data handling: Amplification of reference gene primers was used by the study to estimate nucleated cell counts. Data came from immunoSEQ multiplex PCR; TCRdb stores just in-frame clones and leaves some out. That table gives V, J and clone size, and the DNA gave D and trimming. The sample gives around 81,000 clones, around 83% of which show up once; roughly 43% is in the top ten. This sample is drawn from a study of blood T cell repertoires in COVID-19. Overall study: There were acute and convalescent COVID-19 samples, and they came from the United States, Italy and Spain. PBMCs, B-cell-depleted T cells, or T cells provided the cDNA or gDNA that made up the material.

Sequenced material: peripheral blood. This TCR was recovered from a man older than 75 with acute or convalescent COVID-19. V gene TRBV5-4 combines with J gene TRBJ1-4, with TRBD1 identical over 8 bases. The CDR3 protein is CASSLTGGNEKLFF. CDR3 in DNA: TGTGCCAGCAGCTTGACAGGGGGTAATGAAAAACTGTTTTTT.